Sequencing of this TCR beta chain was carried out in a study of response to subunit inactivated influenza vaccine. This CDR3 has 14 residues. CDR1 is WNHNN, CDR2 SYGVQD, per germline (reference sequence). Trimming left V 4 bases short and J 2 bases short, with 11 bases between. A few counts support this clonotype. TCRdb independently ran MiXCR on the RT-PCR reads; one entry per CDR3 protein. Altogether roughly 190,000 distinct CDR3 sequences are present, approximately 12% being singletons, with the ten largest covering 29%. Another study also made use of these data, one on T cells expressing NK-cell markers. That source notes: 5'RACE template switching with UMIs produced the TCR beta cDNA. CD3+CD56+NKG2C+, CD3+CD56+NKG2C- and CD3+CD56-NKG2C+ T cells, once sorted, supplied the TCR beta repertoires. The sequencing cohort of eight donors included seven HCMV-seropositive individuals and one seronegative individual. Unclear, still, was the HCMV specificity of the expanded NKG2C+ T cell clones.

This clonotype was sampled from a man aged 45-65 years who received an inactivated influenza vaccine. Here the sequenced sample was CD8+ T cells sorted from PBMCs, taken about 11 days after vaccination. The J gene is TRBJ2-5, the V gene TRBV10-1; tentatively, D is TRBD1 or TRBD2 (5 bases each). The CDR3 coding sequence is TGCGCCAGCAGTGCGTCGGGGCTTCAAGAGACCCAGTACTTC. Translated, it gives CASSASGLQETQYF.